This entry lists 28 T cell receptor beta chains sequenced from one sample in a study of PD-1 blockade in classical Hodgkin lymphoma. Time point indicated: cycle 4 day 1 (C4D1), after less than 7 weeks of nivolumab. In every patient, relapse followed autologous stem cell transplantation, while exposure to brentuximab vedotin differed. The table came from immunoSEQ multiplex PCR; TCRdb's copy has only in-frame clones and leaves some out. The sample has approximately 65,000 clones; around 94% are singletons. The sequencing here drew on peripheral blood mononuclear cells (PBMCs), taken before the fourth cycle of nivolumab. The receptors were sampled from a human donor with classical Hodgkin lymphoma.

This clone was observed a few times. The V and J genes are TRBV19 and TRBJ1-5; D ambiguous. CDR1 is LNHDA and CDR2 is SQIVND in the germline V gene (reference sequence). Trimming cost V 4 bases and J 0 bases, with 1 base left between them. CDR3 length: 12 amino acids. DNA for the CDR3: TGTGCCAGTAGTACTAGCAATCAGCCCCAGCATTTT. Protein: CASSTSNQPQHF.

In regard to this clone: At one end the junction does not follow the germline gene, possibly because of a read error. This CDR3 is CASSEEWGNIQYF. The DNA for the CDR3 is TGTGCCAGTAGTGAAGAATGGGGAAACATTCAGTACTTC. The J gene is TRBJ2-4, the V gene TRBV6-1; D gene uncertain. The CDR3 totals 13 residues. In germline, CDR1 is MNHNS, CDR2 SASEGT.

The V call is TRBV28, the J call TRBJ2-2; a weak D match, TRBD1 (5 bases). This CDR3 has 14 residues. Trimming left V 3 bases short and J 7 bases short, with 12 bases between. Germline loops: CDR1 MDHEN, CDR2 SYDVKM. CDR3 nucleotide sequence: TGTGCCAGCAGTTTTGACCAGGGTGGCGGGGAGCTGTTTTTT. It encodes CASSFDQGGGELFF.

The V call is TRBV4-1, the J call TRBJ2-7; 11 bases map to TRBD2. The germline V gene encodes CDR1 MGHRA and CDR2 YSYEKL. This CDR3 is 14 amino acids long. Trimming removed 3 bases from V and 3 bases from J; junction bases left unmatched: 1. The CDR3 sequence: CASSHGLAGYEQYF. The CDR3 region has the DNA TGCGCCAGCAGCCACGGACTAGCGGGCTACGAGCAGTACTTC.

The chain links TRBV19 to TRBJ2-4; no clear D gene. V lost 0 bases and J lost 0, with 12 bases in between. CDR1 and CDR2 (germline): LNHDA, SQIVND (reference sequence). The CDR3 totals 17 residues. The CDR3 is CASSIDLEGVAKNIQYF. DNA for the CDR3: TGTGCCAGTAGTATAGATCTGGAAGGTGTAGCCAAAAACATTCAGTACTTC.

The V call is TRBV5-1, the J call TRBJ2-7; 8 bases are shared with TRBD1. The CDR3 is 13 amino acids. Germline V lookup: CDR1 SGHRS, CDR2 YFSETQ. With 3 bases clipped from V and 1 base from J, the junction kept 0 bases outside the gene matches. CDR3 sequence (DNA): TGCGCCAGCAGCTGGGACAGGTCCTACGAGCAGTACTTC. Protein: CASSWDRSYEQYF.

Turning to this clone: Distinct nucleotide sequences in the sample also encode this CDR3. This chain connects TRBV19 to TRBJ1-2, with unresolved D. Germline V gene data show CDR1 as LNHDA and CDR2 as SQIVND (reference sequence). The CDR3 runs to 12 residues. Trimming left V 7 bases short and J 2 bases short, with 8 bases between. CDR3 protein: CASKAGNYGYTF. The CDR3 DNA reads TGTGCCAGTAAGGCAGGCAACTATGGCTACACCTTC. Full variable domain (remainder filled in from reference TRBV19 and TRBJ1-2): DGGITQSPKYLFRKEGQNVTLSCEQNLNHDAMYWYRQDPGQGLRLIYYSQIVNDFQKGDIAEGYSVSREKKESFPLTVTSAQKNPTAFYLCASKAGNYGYTFGSGTRLTVV.

In DNA, the CDR3 is TGTGCCAGCAAACAAATATGGGACACAGATACGCAGTATTTT. Translation gives CASKQIWDTDTQYF. V usage is TRBV28 and J usage is TRBJ2-3; D unclear. This CDR3 is built from 14 residues. V was trimmed by 7 bases and J by 2 bases, leaving 13 bases between them. Germline-derived CDR1 and CDR2 are MDHEN and SYDVKM. Combining the CDR3 with reference TRBV28 and TRBJ2-3 gives the whole variable domain DVKVTQSSRYLVKRTGEKVFLECVQDMDHENMFWYRQDPGLGLRLIYFSYDVKMKEKGDIPEGYSVSREKKERFSLILESASTNQTSMYLCASKQIWDTDTQYFGPGTRLTVL.

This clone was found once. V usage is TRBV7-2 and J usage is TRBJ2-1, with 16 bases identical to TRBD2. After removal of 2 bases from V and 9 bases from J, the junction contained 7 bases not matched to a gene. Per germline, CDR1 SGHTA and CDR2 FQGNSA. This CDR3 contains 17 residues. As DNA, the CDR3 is TGTGCCAGCAGCTTACCCGGGACTAGCGGGGGGGTCACTGAGCAGTTCTTC. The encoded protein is CASSLPGTSGGVTEQFF.

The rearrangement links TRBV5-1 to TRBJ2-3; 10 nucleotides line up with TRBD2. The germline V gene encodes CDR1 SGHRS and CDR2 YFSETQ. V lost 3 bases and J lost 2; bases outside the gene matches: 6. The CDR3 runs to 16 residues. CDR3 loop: CASSSGLAGVTDTQYF. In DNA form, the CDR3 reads TGCGCCAGCAGCTCGGGGCTAGCGGGAGTCACAGATACGCAGTATTTT.

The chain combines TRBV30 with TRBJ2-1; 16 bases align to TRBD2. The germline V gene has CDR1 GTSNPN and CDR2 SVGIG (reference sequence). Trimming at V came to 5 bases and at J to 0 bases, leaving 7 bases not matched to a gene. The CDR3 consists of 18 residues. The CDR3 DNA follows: TGTGCCTGGGGGACCGGGACTAGCGGGAGGGGCTCCTACAATGAGCAGTTCTTC. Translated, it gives CAWGTGTSGRGSYNEQFF.

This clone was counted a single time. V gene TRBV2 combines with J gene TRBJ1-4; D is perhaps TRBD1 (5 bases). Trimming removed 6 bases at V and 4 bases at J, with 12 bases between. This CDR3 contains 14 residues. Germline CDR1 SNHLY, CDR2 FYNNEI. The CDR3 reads CASSRRGDNEKLFF. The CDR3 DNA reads TGTGCCAGCAGCCGCCGGGGGGATAATGAAAAACTGTTTTTT.

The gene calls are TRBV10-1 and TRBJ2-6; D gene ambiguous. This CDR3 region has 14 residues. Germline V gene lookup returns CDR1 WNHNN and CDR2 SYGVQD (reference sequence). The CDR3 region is CPLPPYSGANVLTF. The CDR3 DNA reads TGCCCCCTACCTCCCTACTCTGGGGCCAACGTCCTGACTTTC.

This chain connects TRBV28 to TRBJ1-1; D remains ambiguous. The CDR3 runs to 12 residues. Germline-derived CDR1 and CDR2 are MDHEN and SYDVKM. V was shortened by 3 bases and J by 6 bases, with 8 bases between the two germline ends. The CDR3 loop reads CASSFGRAEAFF. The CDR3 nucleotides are TGTGCCAGCAGTTTTGGGAGGGCTGAAGCTTTCTTT.

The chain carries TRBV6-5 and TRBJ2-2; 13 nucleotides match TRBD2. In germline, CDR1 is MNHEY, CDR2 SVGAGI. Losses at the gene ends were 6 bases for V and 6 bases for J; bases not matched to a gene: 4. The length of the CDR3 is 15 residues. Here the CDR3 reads CASRQGLAGSGELFF. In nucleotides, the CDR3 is TGTGCCAGCAGACAGGGACTAGCGGGATCCGGGGAGCTGTTTTTT.

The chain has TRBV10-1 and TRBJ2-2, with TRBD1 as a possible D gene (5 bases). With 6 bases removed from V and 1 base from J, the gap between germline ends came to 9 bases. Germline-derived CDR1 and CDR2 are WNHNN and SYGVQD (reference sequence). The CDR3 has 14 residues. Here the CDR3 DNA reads TGCGCCAGCAGCGGTCAGGGGAACACCGGGGAGCTGTTTTTT. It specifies CASSGQGNTGELFF.

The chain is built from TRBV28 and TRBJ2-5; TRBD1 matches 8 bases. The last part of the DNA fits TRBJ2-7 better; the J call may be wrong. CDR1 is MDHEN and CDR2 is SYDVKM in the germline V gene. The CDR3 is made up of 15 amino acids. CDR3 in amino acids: CASSPHSGGRDEQYF. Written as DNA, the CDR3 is TGTGCCAGCAGTCCACATTCAGGGGGCAGGGACGAGCAGTACTTC.

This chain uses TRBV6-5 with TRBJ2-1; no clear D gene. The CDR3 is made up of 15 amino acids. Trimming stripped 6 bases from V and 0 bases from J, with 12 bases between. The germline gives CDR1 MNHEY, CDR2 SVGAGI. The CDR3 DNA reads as TGTGCCAGCAGCAGTTTTGGAAGCTCCTACAATGAGCAGTTCTTC. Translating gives CASSSFGSSYNEQFF.

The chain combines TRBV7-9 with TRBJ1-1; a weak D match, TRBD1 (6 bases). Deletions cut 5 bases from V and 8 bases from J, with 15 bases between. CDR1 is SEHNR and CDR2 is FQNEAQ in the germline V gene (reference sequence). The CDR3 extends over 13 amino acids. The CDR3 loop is CASSPTDSSEAFF. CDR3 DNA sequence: TGTGCCAGCAGCCCTACGGACAGTTCGGAAGCTTTCTTT. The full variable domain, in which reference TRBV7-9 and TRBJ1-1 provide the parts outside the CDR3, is DTGVSQNPRHKITKRGQNVTFRCDPISEHNRLYWYRQTLGQGPEFLTYFQNEAQLEKSRLLSDRFSAERPKGSFSTLEIQRTEQGDSAMYLCASSPTDSSEAFFGQGTRLTVV.

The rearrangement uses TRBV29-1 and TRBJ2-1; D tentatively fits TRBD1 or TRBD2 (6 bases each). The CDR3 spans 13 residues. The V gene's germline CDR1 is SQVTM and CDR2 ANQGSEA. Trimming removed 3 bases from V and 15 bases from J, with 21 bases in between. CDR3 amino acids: CSVEVGPRGELFF. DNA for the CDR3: TGCAGCGTTGAGGTGGGCCCAAGGGGGGAGTTGTTCTTC.

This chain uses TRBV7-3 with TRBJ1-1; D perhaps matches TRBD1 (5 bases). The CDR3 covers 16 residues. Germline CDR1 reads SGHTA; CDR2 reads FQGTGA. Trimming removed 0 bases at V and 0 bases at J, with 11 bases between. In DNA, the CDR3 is TGTGCCAGCAGCTTAACCGGGACGATCATGAACACTGAAGCTTTCTTT. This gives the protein CASSLTGTIMNTEAFF. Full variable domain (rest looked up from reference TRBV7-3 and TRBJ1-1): GAGVSQTPSNKVTEKGKYVELRCDPISGHTALYWYRQSLGQGPEFLIYFQGTGAADDSGLPNDRFFAVRPEGSVSTLKIQRTERGDSAVYLCASSLTGTIMNTEAFFGQGTRLTVV.

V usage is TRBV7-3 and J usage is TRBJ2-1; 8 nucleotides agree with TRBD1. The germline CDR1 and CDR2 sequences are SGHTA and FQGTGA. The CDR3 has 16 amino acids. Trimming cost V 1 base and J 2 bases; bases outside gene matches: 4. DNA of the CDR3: TGTGCCAGCAGCTTAAATGGACAGGGCCCCTACAATGAGCAGTTCTTC. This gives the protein CASSLNGQGPYNEQFF.

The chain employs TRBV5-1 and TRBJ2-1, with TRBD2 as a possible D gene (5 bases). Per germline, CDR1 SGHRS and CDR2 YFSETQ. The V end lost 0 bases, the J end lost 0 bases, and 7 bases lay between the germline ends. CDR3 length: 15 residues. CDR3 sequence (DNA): TGCGCCAGCAGCTTGGCGGGAATCTCCTACAATGAGCAGTTCTTC. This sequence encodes CASSLAGISYNEQFF.

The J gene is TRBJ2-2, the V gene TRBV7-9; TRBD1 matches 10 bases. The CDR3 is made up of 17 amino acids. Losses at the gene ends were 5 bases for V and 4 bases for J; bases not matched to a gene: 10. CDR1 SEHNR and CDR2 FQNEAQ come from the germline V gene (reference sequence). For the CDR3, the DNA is TGTGCCAGCAGCAATAGAGACAGGGGGCTTGGCACCGGGGAGCTGTTTTTT. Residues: CASSNRDRGLGTGELFF. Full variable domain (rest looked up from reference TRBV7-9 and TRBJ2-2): DTGVSQNPRHKITKRGQNVTFRCDPISEHNRLYWYRQTLGQGPEFLTYFQNEAQLEKSRLLSDRFSAERPKGSFSTLEIQRTEQGDSAMYLCASSNRDRGLGTGELFFGEGSRLTVL.

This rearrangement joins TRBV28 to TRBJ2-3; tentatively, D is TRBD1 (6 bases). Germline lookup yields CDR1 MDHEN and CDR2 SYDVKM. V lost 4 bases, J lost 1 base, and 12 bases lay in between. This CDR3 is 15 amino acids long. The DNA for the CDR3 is TGTGCCAGCAGTTGGGACACGGACGGCACAGATACGCAGTATTTT. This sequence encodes CASSWDTDGTDTQYF.

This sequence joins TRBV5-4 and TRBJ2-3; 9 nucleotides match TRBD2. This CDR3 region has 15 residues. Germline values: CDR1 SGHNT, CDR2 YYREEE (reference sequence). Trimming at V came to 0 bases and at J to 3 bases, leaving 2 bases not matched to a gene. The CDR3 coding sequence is TGTGCCAGCAGCTTGGCTAGCGGGGTAACAGATACGCAGTATTTT. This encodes CASSLASGVTDTQYF.

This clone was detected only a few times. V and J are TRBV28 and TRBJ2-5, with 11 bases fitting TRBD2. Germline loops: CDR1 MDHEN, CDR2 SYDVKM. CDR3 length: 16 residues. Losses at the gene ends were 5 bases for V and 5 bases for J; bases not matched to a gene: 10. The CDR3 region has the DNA TGTGCCAGCAGTCCGCCATCACTAGCGGGAGTGGAGACCCAGTACTTC. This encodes CASSPPSLAGVETQYF. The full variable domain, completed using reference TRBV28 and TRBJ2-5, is DVKVTQSSRYLVKRTGEKVFLECVQDMDHENMFWYRQDPGLGLRLIYFSYDVKMKEKGDIPEGYSVSREKKERFSLILESASTNQTSMYLCASSPPSLAGVETQYFGPGTRLLVL.

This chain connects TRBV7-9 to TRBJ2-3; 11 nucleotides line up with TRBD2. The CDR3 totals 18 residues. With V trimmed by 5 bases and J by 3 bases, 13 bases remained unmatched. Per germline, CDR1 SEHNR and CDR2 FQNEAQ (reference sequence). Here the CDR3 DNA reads TGTGCCAGCAGCCCCTATCCCTCCCTAGCGGGGGGAACAGATACGCAGTATTTT. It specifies CASSPYPSLAGGTDTQYF.